These 13 T cell receptor beta chains were all obtained from the same sample, sequenced in a study of blood T cell repertoires in COVID-19. The method was immunoSEQ multiplex PCR; TCRdb's version includes in-frame clones alone and lacks a portion of them. The data hold about 68,000 clones, with 65% to 90% observed a single time. The specimen was peripheral blood. These receptor sequences come from a woman aged 55-69 years with acute or convalescent COVID-19.

The V call is TRBV7-2, the J call TRBJ2-7, with 8 bases lining up with TRBD2. The CDR3 spans 17 residues. Germline V lookup: CDR1 SGHTA, CDR2 FQGNSA. The junction had 8 bases not matched to a gene; V was cut back by 1 base and J by 0 bases. DNA for the CDR3: TGTGCCAGCAGCTTAGTGTTTACTAGCGGCAGCTCCTACGAGCAGTACTTC. As protein: CASSLVFTSGSSYEQYF.

The CDR3 nucleotides read TGTGCCAGCAGTCAACAGGGGGCCCTTGGGAACGAGCAGTACTTC. Encoded protein: CASSQQGALGNEQYF. The chain is built from TRBV27 and TRBJ2-7; 9 nucleotides align to TRBD1. Germline V gene lookup returns CDR1 MNHEY and CDR2 SMNVEV (reference sequence). This CDR3 has 15 residues. Trimming took 5 bases from V and 5 from J; bases not matched to a gene: 10.

The gene calls are TRBV9 and TRBJ2-5, with D perhaps matching TRBD1 (6 bases). The CDR3 is 15 residues long. CDR1 is SGDLS, CDR2 YYNGEE, per germline. With 0 bases removed from V and 5 bases from J, the gap between germline ends came to 14 bases. The CDR3 loop is CASSVGLGHEETQYF. The CDR3, as DNA: TGTGCCAGCAGCGTAGGGTTGGGACACGAGGAGACCCAGTACTTC.

The V gene is TRBV19, the J gene TRBJ2-7; 9 bases map to TRBD1. CDR1 LNHDA and CDR2 SQIVND come from the germline V gene (reference sequence). The CDR3 loop spans 18 amino acids. V gave up 1 base and J gave up 2 bases; unmatched junction bases: 12. CDR3 residues: CASSIGNFPGQGPYEQYF. CDR3 bases: TGTGCCAGTAGTATAGGCAATTTTCCGGGACAGGGTCCCTACGAGCAGTACTTC.

This chain uses TRBV7-9 with TRBJ1-1; 11 bases are shared with TRBD1. This CDR3 comprises 19 residues. From germline, CDR1 is SEHNR and CDR2 FQNEAQ (reference sequence). The V segment lost 5 bases and the J segment 0 bases; nucleotides outside the gene matches: 14. CDR3 sequence (DNA): TGTGCCAGCAGCGATCCGGGACAGGGGGTGAGGCGAATGAACACTGAAGCTTTCTTT. The encoded protein is CASSDPGQGVRRMNTEAFF.

This clone was seen just once. The CDR3 end shows no conserved phenylalanine or tryptophan, and so a read error is likely. The DNA is left out, because the CDR3 cannot be placed on it with certainty; the CDR3 is given as TCRdb lists it. V usage is TRBV5-6 and J usage is TRBJ1-1. In germline, CDR1 is SGHDT, CDR2 YYEEEE. The CDR3 comprises 13 residues, both ends counted. CDR3 sequence reads: CASSFWPRRTKER.

The chain has TRBV29-1 and TRBJ1-1; D may be TRBD1 (5 bases). CDR1 SQVTM and CDR2 ANQGSEA come from the germline V gene. The CDR3 has 12 amino acids. The V gene lost 7 bases and the J gene lost 4 bases, with 13 bases spanning the gap. Here the CDR3 reads CSARVEGTEAFF. The CDR3, as DNA: TGCAGCGCCAGGGTGGAGGGCACTGAAGCTTTCTTT.

J is TRBJ1-1 and V is TRBV11-3; 7 bases line up with TRBD1. CDR1 SGHNT and CDR2 YENEEA come from the germline V gene. The V and J ends lost 4 bases and 1 base, in that order; junction bases with no gene match: 3. The CDR3 is made up of 14 amino acids. The CDR3 sequence: CASSSGQPNTEAFF. The CDR3 coding sequence is TGTGCCAGCAGCTCGGGACAGCCGAACACTGAAGCTTTCTTT.

The CDR3, as DNA: TGTGCCAGCTCACCGTATCGACAGGGGGCAACTAATGAAAAACTGTTTTTT. This sequence encodes CASSPYRQGATNEKLFF. The chain recombines TRBV18 with TRBJ1-4, with 9 bases matching TRBD1. The germline V gene has CDR1 KGHSH and CDR2 LQKENI. This CDR3 has 17 amino acids. J was trimmed by 0 bases and V by 3 bases; bases with no gene match: 5.

The chain couples TRBV5-5 to TRBJ1-3; no firm D call. Germline CDR1 and CDR2: SGHKS and YYEKEE (reference sequence). With 4 bases removed from V and 0 bases from J, the gap between germline ends came to 8 bases. The CDR3 is 14 residues long. This CDR3 reads CASSLQSSGNTIYF. DNA for the CDR3: TGTGCCAGCAGCCTACAGAGCTCTGGAAACACCATATATTTT.

In its sample, this clone was seen many times. The rearrangement links TRBV19 to TRBJ1-3, with no clear D. Germline V gene sequence: CDR1 LNHDA, CDR2 SQIVND (reference sequence). This CDR3 comprises 13 residues. V was clipped by 4 bases and J by 2 bases, with 6 bases between them. CDR3 coding DNA: TGTGCCAGTAGTAGTGCGACTGGAAACACCATATATTTT. It yields the protein CASSSATGNTIYF.

The chain carries TRBV7-9 and TRBJ1-6, with D tentatively TRBD1 (6 bases). The V end lost 3 bases, the J end lost 0 bases, and 9 bases lay between the germline ends. The CDR3 length is 16 residues. Germline V gene lookup returns CDR1 SEHNR and CDR2 FQNEAQ (reference sequence). The CDR3: CASSFGQSSYNSPLHF. The CDR3 bases are TGTGCCAGCAGCTTCGGACAGAGCTCCTATAATTCACCCCTCCACTTT.

This chain connects TRBV30 to TRBJ1-5; D perhaps matches TRBD1 (5 bases). CDR1 GTSNPN and CDR2 SVGIG come from the germline V gene (reference sequence). This CDR3 spans 13 amino acids. Trimming stripped 0 bases from V and 6 bases from J, with 9 bases between. As DNA, the CDR3 is TGTGCCTGGAGTGTATGGGGCGGTCAGCCCCAGCATTTT. Residues: CAWSVWGGQPQHF.